One TCR beta chain is described in this entry. Its cognate antigen is unknown. The data derive from a study of cytomegalovirus exposure and HLA in healthy donors. Study results and limitations: Cytomegalovirus association was assigned to about 150 TCR beta chains.

Sequenced by immunoSEQ multiplex PCR; TCRdb stores in-frame clones only, minus some. The sample comprises 150,000 to 200,000 clones, about 90% of which are singletons, and approximately 2.9% rests with the top ten. V was trimmed by 6 bases and J by 0 bases, leaving 13 bases between them. The CDR3 sequence is 15 residues long. Germline CDR1 and CDR2: WNHNN and SYGVQD (reference sequence). The sample taken for sequencing was PBMCs. The chain carries TRBV10-1 and TRBJ2-3, with D uncertain. The clonotype comes from a woman aged 18-35 years in good health and CMV-seropositive. This CDR3 reads CASRPTLVSTDTQYF. The CDR3 DNA sequence: TGCGCCAGCAGGCCTACCCTTGTGAGCACAGATACGCAGTATTTT.